This is a list of T cell receptor beta chains from one sample in a study of human T cells and chemical hapten exposure. One entry per CDR3 protein, called by TCRdb with MiXCR from the 5' RACE reads. Of about 140,000 distinct CDR3 sequences in the sample, over 3.5% were seen once. These receptors were taken from a female donor in good health. Both conserved end residues are part of each CDR3. D genes are given only for firm matches. A row's size may be missing; if present it is once, few, many or a size class.

v_call	j_call	clone_size	d_call	cdr3_nt	cdr3_aa
TRBV11-2	TRBJ1-2	many	TRBD1	TGTGCCAGCAGCCGCAACCGGGACAGGCTCTATGGCTACACCTTC	CASSRNRDRLYGYTF
TRBV5-1	TRBJ2-5	many	-	TGCGCCAGCGCAGGATTAGGGGCCAAGGGGGAGACCCAGTACTTC	CASAGLGAKGETQYF
TRBV7-2	TRBJ1-1	many	-	TGTGCCAGCAGCTTACAGGGATTCCCGAACACTGAAGCTTTCTTT	CASSLQGFPNTEAFF
TRBV7-9	TRBJ1-6	few	-	TGTGCCAGCAGCTTATCTGGGCCTTATAATTCACCCCTCCACTTT	CASSLSGPYNSPLHF
TRBV7-9	TRBJ2-6	few	-	TGTGCCAGCAGCTTAGCTCGCGGGGCCTCTGGGGCCAACGTCCTGACTTTC	CASSLARGASGANVLTF
TRBV12-3/TRBV12-4	TRBJ1-2	many	-	TGTGCCAGCGGACGGATGCGGGGGTCGGTCTATGGCTACACCTTC	CASGRMRGSVYGYTF
TRBV12-3/TRBV12-4	TRBJ1-1	many	TRBD1	TGTGCCAGCAGTTCACGGACAGGGCACCTGAACACTGAAGCTTTCTTT	CASSSRTGHLNTEAFF
TRBV28	TRBJ1-2	-	TRBD1	TGTGCCAGCAGTGGGGACAGGGATATCGATGGCTACACCTTC	CASSGDRDIDGYTF
TRBV25-1	TRBJ1-3	many	-	TGTGCCAGCAGTGAAGGTTTGGAGGTTGGAAACACCATATATTTT	CASSEGLEVGNTIYF
TRBV2	TRBJ1-6	many	-	TGTGCCAGCAGTGAAAACTCCTTGAGCTCCTATAATTCACCCCTCCACTTT	CASSENSLSSYNSPLHF
TRBV5-1	TRBJ2-1	many	TRBD2	TGCGCCAGCAGCCTGGTCCGACTAGCCGACTTCTCCTACAATGAGCAGTTCTTC	CASSLVRLADFSYNEQFF
TRBV20-1	TRBJ1-2	few	-	TGCAGTGCTAGCCCGGGACAAGCTCATGGCTACACCTTC	CSASPGQAHGYTF
TRBV29-1	TRBJ2-7	many	TRBD2	TGCAGCGTTGAAGGCGGGAGCTCGAGGGAGCAGTACTTC	CSVEGGSSREQYF
TRBV6-2/TRBV6-3	TRBJ1-6	many	-	TGTGCCAGCAGTTACGGGACGGGGAGGACCTATAATTCACCCCTCCACTTT	CASSYGTGRTYNSPLHF